These 22 T cell receptor beta chains originate from one sample sequenced in a study of shared clonotypes between healthy human individuals. Here immunoSEQ multiplex PCR was the method, and the copy in TCRdb shows in-frame clones only, minus some. Of 75,000 to 100,000 clones detected, less than 50% appear once; the ten largest clones hold over 13%. Sequenced material: PBMCs. All receptors come from a middle-aged woman in good health. Some clones in this sample may be carry-over from other donors' samples.

This clone was recorded at least ten times. The genes are TRBV15 and TRBJ2-2, with 8 bases identical to TRBD2. Germline V lookup: CDR1 LNHNV, CDR2 YYDKDF (reference sequence). The CDR3 is made up of 15 amino acids. V was clipped by 8 bases and J by 4 bases; unmatched bases: 9. The CDR3 sequence: CATGREGRGTGELFF. The CDR3 nucleotides are TGTGCCACCGGCCGGGAGGGCCGCGGCACCGGGGAGCTGTTTTTT.

The chain uses TRBV28 and TRBJ1-2; the D gene is possibly TRBD1 (5 bases). The germline V and J ends were trimmed by 3 bases and 3 bases, with 11 bases remaining between them. Germline CDR1 and CDR2: MDHEN and SYDVKM. The CDR3 has 14 amino acids. DNA of the CDR3: TGTGCCAGCAGTTTGAGTGACAGATACTATGGCTACACCTTC. This sequence encodes CASSLSDRYYGYTF.

This clone was recorded many times. This chain connects TRBV28 to TRBJ1-5; no firm D call. The ends were cut back, 3 bases at V and 4 bases at J, with 1 base in the middle. Per germline, CDR1 MDHEN and CDR2 SYDVKM. The CDR3 is 11 residues long. The CDR3 bases are TGTGCCAGCAGTTTTAATCAGCCCCAGCATTTT. It codes for CASSFNQPQHF. Based on the CDR3 plus reference TRBV28 and TRBJ1-5, the full variable domain is DVKVTQSSRYLVKRTGEKVFLECVQDMDHENMFWYRQDPGLGLRLIYFSYDVKMKEKGDIPEGYSVSREKKERFSLILESASTNQTSMYLCASSFNQPQHFGDGTRLSIL.

This clone showed up many times. J is TRBJ1-2 and V is TRBV20-1; no definite D call. The germline V gene has CDR1 DFQATT and CDR2 SNEGSKA (reference sequence). The CDR3 is made up of 11 amino acids. Trimming removed 3 bases from V and 7 bases from J, with 9 bases in between. In nucleotides, the CDR3 is TGCAGTGCTAGCTTACCTATTGGCTACACCTTC. The encoded protein is CSASLPIGYTF.

V usage is TRBV18 and J usage is TRBJ1-5; D gene uncertain. Germline CDR1 reads KGHSH; CDR2 reads LQKENI. With 4 bases removed from V and 0 bases from J, the gap between germline ends came to 13 bases. The CDR3 spans 16 residues. The CDR3: CASSHNAAYSNQPQHF. In DNA, the CDR3 is TGTGCCAGCTCACACAATGCTGCTTATAGCAATCAGCCCCAGCATTTT.

This clone turned up a few times. This rearrangement joins TRBV10-1 to TRBJ1-1, with 8 bases lining up with TRBD1. CDR1 is WNHNN and CDR2 is SYGVQD in the germline V gene (reference sequence). CDR3 length: 13 residues. V was pared by 4 bases and J by 4 bases, with 2 bases of the junction left unmatched. Here the CDR3 reads CASSVGTGTEAFF. Written as DNA, the CDR3 is TGCGCCAGCAGTGTCGGGACAGGCACTGAAGCTTTCTTT.

The chain links TRBV28 to TRBJ1-1; 8 bases are shared with TRBD1. Germline trimming cut 7 bases from V and 4 bases from J; bases unmatched to any gene: 8. From germline, CDR1 is MDHEN and CDR2 SYDVKM. The CDR3 has 14 residues. The CDR3 is CASKLGQGVTEAFF. DNA for the CDR3: TGTGCCAGCAAGTTAGGACAGGGCGTCACTGAAGCTTTCTTT.

This clone appeared many times. The genes are TRBV7-9 and TRBJ2-7, with D tentatively TRBD1 (6 bases). Germline CDR1 is SEHNR and CDR2 is FQNEAQ (reference sequence). This CDR3 contains 14 residues. The V gene lost 5 bases and the J gene lost 4 bases, with 15 bases spanning the gap. The CDR3 reads CASSQDSRSYEQYF. Written as DNA, the CDR3 is TGTGCCAGCAGCCAGGACAGTCGATCTTACGAGCAGTACTTC.

This chain links TRBV7-3 with TRBJ2-1, with 9 bases identical to TRBD2. The CDR3 spans 16 residues. Trimming took 0 bases from V and 6 from J; bases not matched to a gene: 6. The germline V gene has CDR1 SGHTA and CDR2 FQGTGA. In nucleotides, the CDR3 is TGTGCCAGCAGCTTAACCTATAGCGGGAGATTCAATGAGCAGTTCTTC. Protein: CASSLTYSGRFNEQFF.

The genes are TRBV5-1 and TRBJ2-1, with D maybe TRBD2 (5 bases). The V gene's germline CDR1 is SGHRS and CDR2 YFSETQ. This CDR3 is built from 13 residues. Deletions cut 4 bases from V and 9 bases from J, with 14 bases between. In nucleotides, the CDR3 is TGCGCCAGCAGCCCGGACTGGGCGGGTGAGCAGTTCTTC. It is translated as CASSPDWAGEQFF.

The chain recombines TRBV7-9 with TRBJ2-1; the match to TRBD2 covers 10 bases. This CDR3 region has 15 residues. Germline-derived CDR1 and CDR2 are SEHNR and FQNEAQ (reference sequence). The junction had 4 bases not matched to a gene; V was cut back by 5 bases and J by 3 bases. In DNA form, the CDR3 reads TGTGCCAGCAGCCCCGGGACTAGCGACTACAATGAGCAGTTCTTC. It translates to CASSPGTSDYNEQFF.

This clone appeared a single time. This chain joins TRBV10-2 and TRBJ2-1; D ambiguous. Germline CDR1 is WSHSY and CDR2 is SAAADI. V lost 6 bases, J lost 5 bases, and 14 bases lay in between. CDR3 length: 14 amino acids. The CDR3 region is CASRAAVYNNEQFF. The CDR3 DNA reads as TGCGCCAGCAGGGCGGCTGTTTATAACAATGAGCAGTTCTTC.

The CDR3 DNA reads as TGTGCCAGCAGCATCGACGGGAGCTCCTACAATGAGCAGTTCTTC. The encoded protein is CASSIDGSSYNEQFF. The chain has TRBV7-3 and TRBJ2-1, with D perhaps matching TRBD2 (6 bases). V gave up 5 bases and J gave up 0 bases, with 11 bases separating them. This CDR3 comprises 15 residues. Looked up from germline, CDR1 is SGHTA and CDR2 is FQGTGA.

The chain combines TRBV5-8 with TRBJ1-3, with D maybe TRBD1 (5 bases). CDR1 is SGHTS and CDR2 is YDEGEE in the germline V gene. The CDR3 runs 14 residues. V was trimmed by 6 bases and J by 1 base, leaving 11 bases between them. The CDR3 reads CASIRTGSGNTIYF. The CDR3 coding sequence is TGTGCCAGCATCCGTACAGGATCTGGAAACACCATATATTTT.

In its sample, this clone was seen a few times. This chain connects TRBV6-1 to TRBJ2-7; D may be TRBD1 (6 bases). Germline CDR1 reads MNHNS; CDR2 reads SASEGT. The CDR3 extends over 14 amino acids. The V and J ends lost 5 bases and 7 bases respectively, with 18 bases between them. CDR3 nucleotide sequence: TGTGCCAGCAGTAAAGACAGGACGTCAGAAGAGCAGTACTTC. It yields the protein CASSKDRTSEEQYF.

The chain couples TRBV28 to TRBJ2-1; 10 nucleotides align to TRBD2. V shed 3 bases, J shed 7 bases, and the junction held 9 bases outside the gene matches. Germline CDR1 is MDHEN and CDR2 is SYDVKM. The CDR3 length is 16 residues. The CDR3 reads CASSFHTSGKTNEQFF. As DNA, the CDR3 is TGTGCCAGCAGTTTCCACACTAGCGGGAAGACGAATGAGCAGTTCTTC. Full variable domain (rest looked up from reference TRBV28 and TRBJ2-1): DVKVTQSSRYLVKRTGEKVFLECVQDMDHENMFWYRQDPGLGLRLIYFSYDVKMKEKGDIPEGYSVSREKKERFSLILESASTNQTSMYLCASSFHTSGKTNEQFFGPGTRLTVL.

The rearrangement uses TRBV30 and TRBJ2-1, with D maybe TRBD2 (6 bases). The CDR3 consists of 15 residues. The V end lost 0 bases, the J end lost 7 bases, and 16 bases lay between the germline ends. Germline CDR1 and CDR2: GTSNPN and SVGIG (reference sequence). The DNA for the CDR3 is TGTGCCTGGAGTGTAATTCCGGGAGTGGGGAATGAGCAGTTCTTC. Its translation is CAWSVIPGVGNEQFF.

For the CDR3, the DNA is TGCAGCGTTGACTCCCTAACGTCCCATGGCTACACCTTC. Amino acid sequence: CSVDSLTSHGYTF. The genes are TRBV29-1 and TRBJ1-2; D remains unclear. Trimming cost V 3 bases and J 6 bases, with 14 bases left between them. CDR1 and CDR2 (germline): SQVTM, ANQGSEA. This CDR3 spans 13 amino acids.

The V and J genes are TRBV25-1 and TRBJ1-4; 9 bases align to TRBD1. Trimming at V came to 6 bases and at J to 6 bases, leaving 5 bases not matched to a gene. In germline, CDR1 is MGHDK, CDR2 SYGVNS. The CDR3 covers 14 residues. The CDR3 DNA reads TGTGCCAGCAGGACAGGGACAGGGCATGAAAAACTGTTTTTT. This codes for CASRTGTGHEKLFF.

This clone has only one observation. This sequence joins TRBV5-1 and TRBJ2-5; 9 positions agree with TRBD1. The J call may be mistaken, given a closer DNA end match to TRBJ2-7. The CDR3 extends over 15 amino acids. Germline values: CDR1 SGHRS, CDR2 YFSETQ. The CDR3, as DNA: TGCGCCAGCAGCCCGAAGGGACAGGGAGGGGGCGAGCAGTACTTC. It encodes CASSPKGQGGGEQYF.

Many counts were recorded for this clone. The junction and the germline gene differ at one end; a read error may be behind it. Within the sample, other DNA sequences also encode this same CDR3. J is TRBJ2-3 and V is TRBV7-7; unclear D gene. In germline, CDR1 is SSHAT, CDR2 FNYEAQ (reference sequence). This CDR3 contains 13 residues. In DNA form, the CDR3 reads TGTGCTAGCAGCTTTAGGGTTGAAGATACGCAGTATTTT. This sequence encodes CASSFRVEDTQYF.

V is TRBV30 and J is TRBJ2-7; 8 nucleotides match TRBD2. V was pared by 1 base and J by 7 bases, with 3 bases of the junction left unmatched. Germline CDR1 and CDR2: GTSNPN and SVGIG (reference sequence). The CDR3 is 12 amino acids. The chain's CDR3 is CAWSAGGPEQYF. The CDR3 DNA sequence: TGTGCCTGGAGTGCGGGAGGGCCGGAGCAGTACTTC. The whole variable domain, filled in from reference TRBV30 and TRBJ2-7, reads SQTIHQWPATLVQPVGSPLSLECTVEGTSNPNLYWYRQAAGRGLQLLFYSVGIGQISSEVPQNLSASRPQDRQFILSSKKLLLSDSGFYLCAWSAGGPEQYFGPGTRLTVT.